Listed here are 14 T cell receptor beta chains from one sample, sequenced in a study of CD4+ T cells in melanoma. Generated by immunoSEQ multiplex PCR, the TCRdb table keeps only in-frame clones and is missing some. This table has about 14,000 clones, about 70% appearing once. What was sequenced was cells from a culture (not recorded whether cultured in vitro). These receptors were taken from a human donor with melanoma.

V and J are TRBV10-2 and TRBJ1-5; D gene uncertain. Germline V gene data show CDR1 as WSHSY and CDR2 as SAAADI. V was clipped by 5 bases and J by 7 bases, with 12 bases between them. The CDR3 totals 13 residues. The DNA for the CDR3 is TGCGCCAGCAGTCTAACAGAGGGACAGCCCCAGCATTTT. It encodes CASSLTEGQPQHF.

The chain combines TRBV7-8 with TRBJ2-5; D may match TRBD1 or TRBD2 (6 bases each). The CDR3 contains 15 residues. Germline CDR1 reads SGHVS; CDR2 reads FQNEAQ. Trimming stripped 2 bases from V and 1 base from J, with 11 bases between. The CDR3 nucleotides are TGTGCCAGCAGCTTATTGTCGGGGGCCCAAGAGACCCAGTACTTC. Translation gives CASSLLSGAQETQYF.

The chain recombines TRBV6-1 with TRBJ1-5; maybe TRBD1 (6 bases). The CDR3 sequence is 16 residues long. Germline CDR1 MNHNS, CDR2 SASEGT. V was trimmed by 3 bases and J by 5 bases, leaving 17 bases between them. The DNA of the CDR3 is TGTGCCAGCAGTGAGTCGGGGGCGCAGTGGGATCAGCCCCAGCATTTT. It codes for CASSESGAQWDQPQHF.

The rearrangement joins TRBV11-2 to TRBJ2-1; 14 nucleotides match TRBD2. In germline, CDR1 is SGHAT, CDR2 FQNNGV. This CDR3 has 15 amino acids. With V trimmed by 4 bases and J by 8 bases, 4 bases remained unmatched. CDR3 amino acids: CASSSTSGGEDEQFF. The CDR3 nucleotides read TGTGCCAGCAGCTCGACTAGCGGGGGGGAGGATGAGCAGTTCTTC.

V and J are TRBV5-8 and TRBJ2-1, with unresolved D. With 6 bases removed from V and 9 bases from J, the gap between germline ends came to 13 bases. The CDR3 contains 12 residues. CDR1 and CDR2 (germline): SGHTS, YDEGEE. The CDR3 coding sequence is TGTGCCAGCACCTTACTGCGCGGTGAGCAGTTCTTC. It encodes CASTLLRGEQFF.

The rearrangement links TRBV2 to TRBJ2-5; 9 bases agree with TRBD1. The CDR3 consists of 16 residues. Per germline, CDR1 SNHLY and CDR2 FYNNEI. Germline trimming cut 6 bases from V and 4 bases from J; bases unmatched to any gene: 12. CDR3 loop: CASSYTYRGLRETQYF. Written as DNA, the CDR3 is TGTGCCAGCAGCTACACATACAGGGGGCTTAGAGAGACCCAGTACTTC.

The CDR3 reads CASSPGRHISNEKLFF. CDR3 bases: TGTGCCAGCAGCCCAGGCAGGCACATTTCTAATGAAAAACTGTTTTTT. This chain joins TRBV7-6 and TRBJ1-4; D gene ambiguous. Trimming pared 5 bases from V and 3 bases from J, leaving 16 bases between. This CDR3 spans 16 amino acids. The V gene's germline CDR1 is SGHVS and CDR2 FNYEAQ.

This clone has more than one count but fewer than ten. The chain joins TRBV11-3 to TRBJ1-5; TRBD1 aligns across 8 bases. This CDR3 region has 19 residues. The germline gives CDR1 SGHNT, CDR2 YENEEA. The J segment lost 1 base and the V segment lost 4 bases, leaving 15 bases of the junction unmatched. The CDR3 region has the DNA TGTGCCAGCAGCTCAGGGGAATGTCACCAGGGGGCGAGCAATCAGCCCCAGCATTTT. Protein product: CASSSGECHQGASNQPQHF.

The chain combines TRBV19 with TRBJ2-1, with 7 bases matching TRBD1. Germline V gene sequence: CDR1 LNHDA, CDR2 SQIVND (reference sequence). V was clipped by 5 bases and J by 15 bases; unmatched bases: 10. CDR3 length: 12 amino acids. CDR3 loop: CASSFTGENAFF. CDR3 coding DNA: TGTGCCAGTAGTTTCACAGGGGAAAACGCGTTCTTC. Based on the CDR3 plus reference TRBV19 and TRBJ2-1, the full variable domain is DGGITQSPKYLFRKEGQNVTLSCEQNLNHDAMYWYRQDPGQGLRLIYYSQIVNDFQKGDIAEGYSVSREKKESFPLTVTSAQKNPTAFYLCASSFTGENAFFGPGTRLTVL.

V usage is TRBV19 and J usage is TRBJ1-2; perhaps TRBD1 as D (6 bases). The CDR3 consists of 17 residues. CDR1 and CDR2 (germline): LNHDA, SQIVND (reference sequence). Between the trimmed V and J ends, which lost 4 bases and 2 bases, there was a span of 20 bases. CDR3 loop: CASSRSRSQGLNYGYTF. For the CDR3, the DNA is TGTGCCAGTAGTAGATCCCGCTCACAGGGACTGAACTATGGCTACACCTTC.

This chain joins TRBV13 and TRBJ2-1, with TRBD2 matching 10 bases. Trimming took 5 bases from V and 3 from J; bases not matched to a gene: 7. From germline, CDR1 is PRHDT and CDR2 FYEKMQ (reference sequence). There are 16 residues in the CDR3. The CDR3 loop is CASSVLAGVIYNEQFF. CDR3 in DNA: TGTGCCAGCAGCGTTCTAGCGGGGGTAATCTACAATGAGCAGTTCTTC.

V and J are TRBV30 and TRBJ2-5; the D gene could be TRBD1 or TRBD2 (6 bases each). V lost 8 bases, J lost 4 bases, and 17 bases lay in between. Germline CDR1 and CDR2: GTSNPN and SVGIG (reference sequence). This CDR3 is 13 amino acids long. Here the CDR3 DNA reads TGTGCCGGGAACCTACAGGGAGGAGAGACCCAGTACTTC. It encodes CAGNLQGGETQYF.

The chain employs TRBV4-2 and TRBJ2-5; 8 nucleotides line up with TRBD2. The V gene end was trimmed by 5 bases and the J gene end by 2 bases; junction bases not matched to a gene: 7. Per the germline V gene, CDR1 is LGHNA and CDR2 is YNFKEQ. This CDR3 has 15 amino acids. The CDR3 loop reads CASSWPGTRQETQYF. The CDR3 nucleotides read TGTGCCAGCAGCTGGCCCGGGACTAGACAAGAGACCCAGTACTTC.

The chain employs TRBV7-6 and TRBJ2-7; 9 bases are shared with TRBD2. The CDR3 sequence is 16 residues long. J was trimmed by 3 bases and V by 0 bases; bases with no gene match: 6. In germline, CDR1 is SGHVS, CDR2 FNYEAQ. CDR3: CASSLAGRGGVYEQYF. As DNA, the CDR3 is TGTGCCAGCAGCTTAGCTGGGCGGGGGGGAGTCTACGAGCAGTACTTC. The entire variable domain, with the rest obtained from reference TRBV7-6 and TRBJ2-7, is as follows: GAGVSQSPRYKVTKRGQDVALRCDPISGHVSLYWYRQALGQGPEFLTYFNYEAQQDKSGLPNDRFSAERPEGSISTLTIQRTEQRDSAMYRCASSLAGRGGVYEQYFGPGTRLTVT.